This T cell receptor beta chain was sequenced during a study of control samples from healthy donors and cancer patients. TCRdb's copy holds only in-frame clones and misses some; the assay was immunoSEQ multiplex PCR. The data show roughly 99,000 clones, around 82% seen once. Germline V lookup: CDR1 SGHNT, CDR2 YENEEA. This CDR3 region has 16 residues. Trimming at V came to 6 bases and at J to 3 bases, leaving 6 bases not matched to a gene. V gene TRBV11-3 combines with J gene TRBJ2-2; 11 nucleotides match TRBD2. This sequence was found in a man in his fifties or sixties in good health. Sample: blood. CDR3 region: CASSLLAGVDTGELFF. CDR3 bases: TGTGCCAGCAGTTTACTAGCGGGAGTGGACACCGGGGAGCTGTTTTTT.